The clone carrying this T cell receptor (beta chain) was seen many times. Its specificity is not known. This specimen belongs to a study of T cells after yellow fever vaccination. TCRdb ran MiXCR on the 5' RACE reads and lists one entry per CDR3 protein. The repertoire includes approximately 550,000 distinct CDR3 sequences, roughly 13% of them detected once, and 11% to 15% sits in the top ten. The CDR3 runs to 15 residues. V was cut by 5 bases and J by 3 bases, with 17 bases left in between. Germline CDR1 SEHNR, CDR2 FQNEAQ (reference sequence). Study-wide points: The appearance of a small share of clonotypes in both CD4 and CD8 compartments was observed.

J is TRBJ2-7 and V is TRBV7-9; D is perhaps TRBD1 or TRBD2 (5 bases each). This clonotype was sampled from a man younger than 40 who received the YFV17D yellow fever vaccine. Material: PBMCs, obtained on the day of the yellow fever booster vaccination. DNA for the CDR3: TGTGCCAGCAGCCCGTTTGGGACGGAGGTCTACGAGCAGTACTTC. Encoded protein: CASSPFGTEVYEQYF.